A selection of T cell receptor beta chains follows, all from one sample in a study of blood T cell repertoires in COVID-19. Sequenced by immunoSEQ multiplex PCR; TCRdb stores in-frame clones only, minus some. The profile covers about 200,000 clones, with 86% appearing a single time and approximately 6.1% taken by the ten largest. What was sequenced was peripheral blood. Receptor source: an elderly man with acute or convalescent COVID-19. CDR3s leave out the opening cysteine and the closing phenylalanine or tryptophan.

>TRBV3-1/TRBV3-2|TRBJ1-2
ASSQSGQGAKGYT
>TRBV7-9|TRBJ1-2
ASSSSMDRLYGYT
>TRBV12-3/TRBV12-4|TRBJ1-4
ASRTDGNEKLF
>TRBV4-2|TRBJ2-6
ASSQVQGPWANVLT
>TRBV6-2/TRBV6-3|TRBJ1-1
ASSSPQTRTEAF
>TRBV2|TRBJ2-2
ASRRDRGNTGELF
>TRBV9|TRBJ2-5
ASSVGGSGSVETQY
>TRBV19|TRBJ2-5
ASSMEGPGETQY
>TRBV19|TRBJ1-2
ASSIDRRTVSGYT
>TRBV28|TRBJ2-5
ASSSRGVAGETQY
>TRBV10-3|TRBJ1-2
AISESGQRPEDGYT
>TRBV19|TRBJ1-2
ASSIWAGNIISYGYT
>TRBV6-5|TRBJ1-1
ASSPSGAGTEAF
>TRBV6-5|TRBJ2-1
ASSPGLDNYNEQF
>TRBV5-1|TRBJ2-7
ASSLASGNEQY
>TRBV4-1|TRBJ2-2
ASSRGQGPKSGELF
>TRBV10-3|TRBJ2-7
AIRAGNSYEQY
>TRBV11-2|TRBJ2-1
ASSPSGIAYNEQF
>TRBV2|TRBJ2-2
ASRKTENTGELF
>TRBV2|TRBJ2-2
ASSGSDYTGELF
>TRBV7-2|TRBJ1-3
ASSLAVYPSSGNTIY
>TRBV3-1/TRBV3-2|TRBJ2-7
ASSQLRREQY
>TRBV7-3|TRBJ2-3
ASSDTRAADTQY
>TRBV5-4|TRBJ2-3
ASSSKTGGTDTQY
>TRBV4-2|TRBJ2-3
ASSQEGGVGLRDTQY
>TRBV18|TRBJ1-3
ASSPRTGGGSGNTVY
>TRBV24-1|TRBJ2-2
ATSDFNWDRVKTGELF
>TRBV7-3|TRBJ2-5
ASSVQGAGQETQY
>TRBV12-3/TRBV12-4|TRBJ2-2
AAAEDFTGELF
>TRBV18|TRBJ2-7
TSSLGQGGFYEQY
>TRBV6-5|TRBJ1-1
ASSLDRGPEAF
>TRBV20-1|TRBJ2-3
SASSSRTSGITDTQY
>TRBV5-1|TRBJ2-1
ASSLRDKTTSGIQF
>TRBV28|TRBJ1-5
ASSSGQGANQPQH
>TRBV6-2/TRBV6-3|TRBJ2-5
ASSYSGLAGGHQETQY
>TRBV7-9|TRBJ2-1
ASSLPPSGRVDEQF
>TRBV19|TRBJ2-5
ASSSGASGQETQY
>TRBV11-2|TRBJ2-7
ASSIWEGGPYEQY
>TRBV5-5|TRBJ2-3
ASSPFLDRDTQY
>TRBV19|TRBJ2-3
ASSITRGDTQY
>TRBV24-1|TRBJ1-1
ATRDGQNTEAF
>TRBV28|TRBJ1-2
ASSPADRIPGGYT
>TRBV19|TRBJ1-4
ASRQGQGTNEKLF
>TRBV6-6|TRBJ1-4
ASRGQGATNEKLF
>TRBV19|TRBJ1-1
ASSPQGGTEAF
>TRBV7-9|TRBJ2-3
ASSFFLLTGGRDTQY
>TRBV29-1|TRBJ2-2
SAQGFSGELF
>TRBV28|TRBJ2-1
ASRIQGDRVEQF
>TRBV5-1|TRBJ2-3
ASGDRVKGDTQY